Listed below are T cell receptor beta chains from one sample, sequenced in a study of CD8 T cells in Susac syndrome. TCRdb called the immunoSEQ multiplex PCR reads again in MiXCR, with one record for every CDR3 protein. The sample carries 330,000 or so distinct CDR3 sequences, 65% to 90% recorded once. The sample comprised CD8+ T cells from PBMCs. The receptors shown here come from a human donor with multiple sclerosis. Both conserved end residues are part of each CDR3. Fields, in order: V gene, J gene, D gene, clone size, CDR3 protein, CDR3 DNA. The D gene is left open where the match is weak. Where a row states a size, it is once, few, many or the class of an expanded clone; other rows omit it.

v_gene: TRBV3-1; j_gene: TRBJ2-7; d_gene: TRBD2; abundance: .; CDR3aa: CASSQDEEREPYEQYF; CDR3nt: TGTGCCAGCAGCCAAGATGAAGAGCGGGAGCCCTACGAGCAGTACTTC
v_gene: TRBV15; j_gene: TRBJ2-5; d_gene: .; abundance: .; CDR3aa: CATSRVEGYQAETQYF; CDR3nt: TGTGCCACCAGCAGAGTGGAGGGCTACCAGGCAGAGACCCAGTACTTC
v_gene: TRBV7-6; j_gene: TRBJ2-7; d_gene: TRBD2; abundance: .; CDR3aa: CASSQEVGGSSYEQYF; CDR3nt: TGTGCCAGCAGCCAAGAGGTGGGAGGGAGCTCCTACGAGCAGTACTTC
v_gene: TRBV11-2; j_gene: TRBJ2-1; d_gene: .; abundance: .; CDR3aa: CASSYGVMNEQFF; CDR3nt: TGTGCCAGCAGCTACGGGGTAATGAATGAGCAGTTCTTC
v_gene: TRBV3-1; j_gene: TRBJ2-7; d_gene: TRBD1; abundance: .; CDR3aa: CASRGQGLGAVYEQYF; CDR3nt: TGTGCCAGCCGAGGACAGGGCTTAGGGGCGGTCTACGAGCAGTACTTC
v_gene: TRBV30; j_gene: TRBJ2-7; d_gene: .; abundance: .; CDR3aa: CAWNGGVSYEQYF; CDR3nt: TGTGCCTGGAATGGCGGGGTTTCCTACGAGCAGTACTTC
v_gene: TRBV29-1; j_gene: TRBJ1-1; d_gene: .; abundance: .; CDR3aa: CSVEGNGPEAFF; CDR3nt: TGCAGCGTTGAAGGGAACGGTCCTGAAGCTTTCTTT
v_gene: TRBV29-1; j_gene: TRBJ2-1; d_gene: .; abundance: .; CDR3aa: CSVPSRTVLDNNEQFF; CDR3nt: TGCAGCGTACCTTCCCGGACGGTTCTCGACAACAATGAGCAGTTCTTC
v_gene: TRBV28; j_gene: TRBJ2-7; d_gene: .; abundance: .; CDR3aa: CASTEGSYEQYF; CDR3nt: TGTGCCAGCACGGAGGGCTCCTACGAGCAGTACTTC
v_gene: TRBV28; j_gene: TRBJ2-7; d_gene: TRBD2; abundance: .; CDR3aa: CASSLSGRFYEQYF; CDR3nt: TGTGCCAGCAGTTTAAGCGGGAGGTTTTACGAGCAGTACTTC
v_gene: TRBV5-4; j_gene: TRBJ2-1; d_gene: .; abundance: .; CDR3aa: CASSLVTNNEQFF; CDR3nt: TGTGCCAGCAGCTTGGTAACCAACAATGAGCAGTTCTTC
v_gene: TRBV6-2/TRBV6-3; j_gene: TRBJ2-1; d_gene: TRBD2; abundance: .; CDR3aa: CASSYNVWTSEEKSSYNEQFF; CDR3nt: TGTGCCAGCAGTTACAACGTTTGGACTAGCGAAGAGAAGAGCTCCTACAATGAGCAGTTCTTC
v_gene: TRBV5-1; j_gene: TRBJ2-1; d_gene: .; abundance: .; CDR3aa: CASSLLEIDYHNEQFF; CDR3nt: TGCGCCAGCAGCTTGCTCGAGATAGACTACCACAATGAGCAGTTCTTC
v_gene: TRBV7-3; j_gene: TRBJ1-2; d_gene: TRBD1; abundance: once; CDR3aa: CASSFSGTDNYGYTF; CDR3nt: TGTGCCAGCAGCTTCTCCGGGACAGATAACTATGGCTACACCTTC
v_gene: TRBV19; j_gene: TRBJ2-7; d_gene: TRBD1; abundance: .; CDR3aa: CASSALTGTVPYEQYF; CDR3nt: TGTGCCAGTAGTGCGTTAACCGGGACAGTGCCCTACGAGCAGTACTTC
v_gene: TRBV28; j_gene: TRBJ2-7; d_gene: .; abundance: .; CDR3aa: CASSSQNLRLAFNYEQYF; CDR3nt: TGTGCCAGCAGTTCGCAAAACCTCCGGCTAGCATTTAACTACGAGCAGTACTTC
v_gene: TRBV19; j_gene: TRBJ2-2; d_gene: TRBD2; abundance: once; CDR3aa: CASSIERTSLGTGELFF; CDR3nt: TGTGCCAGTAGTATAGAGCGGACTAGCCTAGGCACCGGGGAGCTGTTTTTT
v_gene: TRBV29-1; j_gene: TRBJ1-1; d_gene: TRBD1; abundance: once; CDR3aa: CSVGTGGTGTEAFF; CDR3nt: TGCAGCGTTGGCACAGGGGGTACAGGGACTGAAGCTTTCTTT
v_gene: TRBV11-2; j_gene: TRBJ2-5; d_gene: TRBD1; abundance: .; CDR3aa: CASRLGQGEETQYF; CDR3nt: TGTGCCAGCAGACTGGGACAGGGGGAGGAGACCCAGTACTTC
v_gene: TRBV20-1; j_gene: TRBJ2-1; d_gene: TRBD2; abundance: .; CDR3aa: CSARLRWLAGVHNEQFF; CDR3nt: TGCAGTGCTAGGCTAAGGTGGCTAGCGGGAGTCCACAATGAGCAGTTCTTC
v_gene: TRBV28; j_gene: TRBJ1-2; d_gene: .; abundance: .; CDR3aa: CASLPWPTDYYGYTF; CDR3nt: TGTGCCAGCCTACCTTGGCCGACCGATTATTATGGCTACACCTTC
v_gene: TRBV6-5; j_gene: TRBJ2-5; d_gene: .; abundance: once; CDR3aa: CASSYGRGEETQYF; CDR3nt: TGTGCCAGCAGTTACGGCAGAGGGGAGGAGACCCAGTACTTC
v_gene: TRBV27; j_gene: TRBJ1-5; d_gene: TRBD1; abundance: once; CDR3aa: CASRTGAESNQPQHF; CDR3nt: TGTGCCAGCAGAACAGGGGCGGAGAGCAATCAGCCCCAGCATTTT
v_gene: TRBV20-1; j_gene: TRBJ2-1; d_gene: TRBD1; abundance: .; CDR3aa: CRPRGKRYNEQFF; CDR3nt: TGCAGGCCCAGGGGGAAGCGGTACAATGAGCAGTTCTTC
v_gene: TRBV13; j_gene: TRBJ2-7; d_gene: TRBD2; abundance: .; CDR3aa: CASSFKTSGVRPTRQYF; CDR3nt: TGTGCCAGCAGCTTTAAGACTAGCGGGGTTAGACCTACGAGGCAGTACTTC
v_gene: TRBV28; j_gene: TRBJ1-2; d_gene: .; abundance: .; CDR3aa: CASSPTLGVQHGYTF; CDR3nt: TGTGCCAGCAGTCCAACGTTGGGAGTGCAGCATGGCTACACCTTC
v_gene: TRBV5-4; j_gene: TRBJ2-2; d_gene: .; abundance: .; CDR3aa: CASSQDRTGELFF; CDR3nt: TGTGCCAGCAGCCAAGATCGCACCGGGGAGCTGTTTTTT
v_gene: TRBV11-2; j_gene: TRBJ2-1; d_gene: .; abundance: .; CDR3aa: CASSLLLRALNEQFF; CDR3nt: TGTGCCAGCAGCCTCCTTTTAAGAGCTCTCAATGAGCAGTTCTTC
v_gene: TRBV5-6; j_gene: TRBJ2-5; d_gene: TRBD1; abundance: .; CDR3aa: CASRGQGNFQETQYF; CDR3nt: TGTGCCAGCAGGGGACAGGGAAACTTCCAAGAGACCCAGTACTTC
v_gene: TRBV12-3/TRBV12-4; j_gene: TRBJ2-3; d_gene: TRBD2; abundance: .; CDR3aa: CASSFERETDTQYF; CDR3nt: TGTGCCAGCAGTTTCGAGCGGGAGACAGATACGCAGTATTTT
v_gene: TRBV4-1; j_gene: TRBJ2-7; d_gene: .; abundance: .; CDR3aa: CASSQVQGPAYEQYF; CDR3nt: TGCGCCAGCAGCCAAGTGCAGGGTCCGGCATACGAGCAGTACTTC
v_gene: TRBV4-2; j_gene: TRBJ2-7; d_gene: TRBD2; abundance: .; CDR3aa: CASSQDLRRGAPIPSEQYF; CDR3nt: TGTGCCAGCAGCCAAGATTTAAGGCGGGGGGCCCCCATCCCATCCGAGCAGTACTTC
v_gene: TRBV11-2; j_gene: TRBJ2-3; d_gene: TRBD2; abundance: .; CDR3aa: CASSPGRRETDTQYF; CDR3nt: TGTGCCAGCAGCCCCGGGCGGCGGGAGACAGATACGCAGTATTTT
v_gene: TRBV7-8; j_gene: TRBJ2-7; d_gene: TRBD2; abundance: .; CDR3aa: CASNPGGKPYEQYF; CDR3nt: TGTGCCAGCAACCCCGGGGGGAAGCCCTACGAGCAGTACTTC
v_gene: TRBV6-2/TRBV6-3; j_gene: TRBJ2-7; d_gene: .; abundance: .; CDR3aa: CASSSIDGGYEQYF; CDR3nt: TGTGCCAGCAGTTCTATCGACGGGGGCTACGAGCAGTACTTC
v_gene: TRBV11-2; j_gene: TRBJ2-1; d_gene: .; abundance: .; CDR3aa: CASSFSLGMGANEQFF; CDR3nt: TGTGCCAGCAGCTTCTCCCTGGGCATGGGGGCGAATGAGCAGTTCTTC
v_gene: TRBV20-1; j_gene: TRBJ1-4; d_gene: .; abundance: .; CDR3aa: CSARDGEREKLFF; CDR3nt: TGCAGTGCTAGAGACGGGGAGAGAGAAAAACTGTTTTTT
v_gene: TRBV29-1; j_gene: TRBJ1-2; d_gene: .; abundance: .; CDR3aa: CSDTGGEGNGYTF; CDR3nt: TGCAGCGATACGGGGGGCGAAGGGAATGGCTACACCTTC
v_gene: TRBV27; j_gene: TRBJ2-7; d_gene: .; abundance: .; CDR3aa: CASSRDTVYEQYF; CDR3nt: TGTGCCAGCAGCAGGGACACCGTCTACGAGCAGTACTTC
v_gene: TRBV19; j_gene: TRBJ1-5; d_gene: .; abundance: .; CDR3aa: CASSKTPPGGRYQPQHF; CDR3nt: TGTGCCAGTAGTAAAACCCCCCCCGGGGGACGATATCAGCCCCAGCATTTT
v_gene: TRBV29-1; j_gene: TRBJ2-1; d_gene: .; abundance: few; CDR3aa: CSVRVGDEQFF; CDR3nt: TGCAGCGTACGAGTGGGGGATGAGCAGTTCTTC
v_gene: TRBV6-9; j_gene: TRBJ1-2; d_gene: TRBD1; abundance: .; CDR3aa: CASSPGDRPQEDYGYTF; CDR3nt: TGTGCCAGCAGTCCAGGGGACAGGCCGCAAGAGGACTATGGCTACACCTTC
v_gene: TRBV19; j_gene: TRBJ1-2; d_gene: .; abundance: .; CDR3aa: CASSIREERSYGYTF; CDR3nt: TGTGCCAGTAGTATACGCGAAGAACGATCCTATGGCTACACCTTC
v_gene: TRBV20-1; j_gene: TRBJ2-2; d_gene: .; abundance: .; CDR3aa: CSARDTGELFF; CDR3nt: TGCAGTGCTAGGGACACCGGGGAGCTGTTTTTT
v_gene: TRBV27; j_gene: TRBJ1-1; d_gene: TRBD1; abundance: .; CDR3aa: CASRPGQGLTEAFF; CDR3nt: TGTGCCAGCAGGCCAGGACAGGGTTTGACTGAAGCTTTCTTT